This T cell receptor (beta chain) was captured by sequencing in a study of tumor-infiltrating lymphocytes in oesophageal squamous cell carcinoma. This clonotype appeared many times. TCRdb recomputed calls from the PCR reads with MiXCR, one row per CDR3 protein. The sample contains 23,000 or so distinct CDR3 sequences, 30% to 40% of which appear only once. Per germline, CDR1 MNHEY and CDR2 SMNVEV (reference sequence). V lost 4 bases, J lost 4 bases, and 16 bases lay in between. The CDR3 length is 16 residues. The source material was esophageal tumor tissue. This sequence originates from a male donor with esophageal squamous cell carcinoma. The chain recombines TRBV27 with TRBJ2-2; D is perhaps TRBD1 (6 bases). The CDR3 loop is CASSSIDRKATGELFF. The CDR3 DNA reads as TGTGCCAGCAGTTCAATAGACAGGAAAGCCACCGGGGAGCTGTTTTTT.